This entry concerns a single T cell receptor beta chain. The data were produced by immunoSEQ multiplex PCR, yet TCRdb's version contains in-frame clones alone and is incomplete. The sample lists about 180,000 clones, 80% to 90% occurring once. This CDR3 region has 16 residues. CDR1 KGHSH and CDR2 LQKENI come from the germline V gene. V lost 2 bases, J lost 1 base, and 3 bases stayed unmatched. This sample was included in a study of blood T cell repertoires in COVID-19. This sequence was found in a man between 65 and 79 years old with active or convalescent COVID-19. Sequencing was done on a sample of peripheral blood. The rearrangement joins TRBV18 to TRBJ1-3; TRBD1 matches 9 bases. CDR3 DNA: TGTGCCAGCTCACCATACGGACAGGGGTCTGGAAACACCATATATTTT. Amino acids: CASSPYGQGSGNTIYF.